Given below is one TCR beta chain in context. These data are taken from a study of OX40 agonist ivuxolimab in advanced cancers. On the study more broadly: Two patients with cutaneous melanoma and one with hepatocellular carcinoma, three in total, showed partial responses.

The protocol was immunoSEQ multiplex PCR, while the TCRdb copy is restricted to in-frame clones and leaves out a portion. This sample has approximately 30,000 clones, with over 80% found just once. This receptor was identified in an adult with an advanced solid tumor such as melanoma, head and neck, liver or kidney cancer. Sequences were derived from CD4+ or CD8+ T cells sorted from blood, sampled in a trial of the OX40 agonist ivuxolimab.

CDR3 DNA sequence: TGTGCCAGCAGTCCACACGGCGCGAACACCGGGGAGCTGTTTTTT. Its protein is CASSPHGANTGELFF. The J gene is TRBJ2-2, the V gene TRBV28; no definite D call. The CDR3 spans 15 residues. Between the trimmed V and J ends, which lost 5 bases and 0 bases, there was a span of 10 bases. CDR1 and CDR2 from the germline V gene are MDHEN and SYDVKM.